This passage covers 32 T cell receptor beta chains from one sample sequenced in a study of blood T cell repertoires in COVID-19. Produced via immunoSEQ multiplex PCR; TCRdb's table is partial and in-frame only. Among 200,000 to 300,000 clones listed, almost 85% were seen once. The sequencing sample was made of PBMCs or T cells enriched from blood (not recorded which). The receptors come from a woman aged 50 to 60 with acute COVID-19.

The J gene is TRBJ1-2, the V gene TRBV3-1 (or the pseudogene TRBV3-2), with 7 bases aligning to TRBD1. The CDR3 runs to 14 residues. Per the germline V gene, CDR1 is LGHDT and CDR2 is YNNKEL (reference sequence). J gave up 1 base and V 6 bases, and 5 bases lay outside the gene matches. The CDR3 loop reads CASRSGTDNYGYTF. CDR3 in DNA: TGTGCCAGCAGATCCGGGACAGATAACTATGGCTACACCTTC.

V gene TRBV5-1 combines with J gene TRBJ1-2, with a weak D call TRBD1 (5 bases). Germline assignment: CDR1 SGHRS and CDR2 YFSETQ. Deletions cut 4 bases from V and 8 bases from J, with 24 bases between. The CDR3 sequence is 16 residues long. The CDR3 protein is CASSDGSRVGVRGYTF. The CDR3 nucleotides read TGCGCCAGCAGCGATGGCTCCAGGGTAGGGGTAAGGGGCTACACCTTC.

V gene TRBV7-2 combines with J gene TRBJ1-1, with TRBD1 matching over 9 bases. Germline trimming cut 6 bases from V and 4 bases from J; bases unmatched to any gene: 12. CDR1 SGHTA and CDR2 FQGNSA come from the germline V gene. This CDR3 comprises 16 residues. The CDR3 nucleotides read TGTGCCAGCAGTTTCCGGGACAGGGCTCTTAGCACTGAAGCTTTCTTT. This encodes CASSFRDRALSTEAFF.

On this clone: The identical CDR3 is also encoded by other nucleotide sequences in the sample. V and J are TRBV18 and TRBJ2-1, with 7 positions matching TRBD2. CDR1 is KGHSH, CDR2 LQKENI, per germline. V lost 6 bases to trimming and J lost 4 bases; unmatched junction nucleotides: 12. CDR3 length equals 16 residues. The CDR3 coding sequence is TGTGCCAGCTCGCCCCCGGGCGGGGGAGTTTACAATGAGCAGTTCTTC. Its protein product is CASSPPGGGVYNEQFF.

The V gene is TRBV11-2, the J gene TRBJ1-6, with D maybe TRBD1 (5 bases). The CDR3 contains 14 residues. The V gene lost 0 bases and the J gene lost 13 bases, with 13 bases spanning the gap. Germline assignment: CDR1 SGHAT and CDR2 FQNNGV. As DNA, the CDR3 is TGTGCCAGCAGCTTAGAGAGACAGTTTTACCCCCTCCACTTT. Translation: CASSLERQFYPLHF. Complete variable domain (other parts from reference TRBV11-2 and TRBJ1-6): EAGVAQSPRYKIIEKRQSVAFWCNPISGHATLYWYQQILGQGPKLLIQFQNNGVVDDSQLPKDRFSAERLKGVDSTLKIQPAKLEDSAVYLCASSLERQFYPLHFGNGTRLTVT.

The rearrangement joins TRBV5-6 to TRBJ1-2; maybe TRBD1 (5 bases). The germline V gene encodes CDR1 SGHDT and CDR2 YYEEEE. Between the trimmed V and J ends, which lost 4 bases and 9 bases, there was a span of 16 bases. The CDR3 is made up of 13 amino acids. In DNA form, the CDR3 reads TGTGCCAGCAGCGCGGCAGGGCCAGGAAGCTACACCTTC. Translated, it gives CASSAAGPGSYTF. The full variable domain, with the rest looked up from reference TRBV5-6 and TRBJ1-2, is DAGVTQSPTHLIKTRGQQVTLRCSPKSGHDTVSWYQQALGQGPQFIFQYYEEEERQRGNFPDRFSGHQFPNYSSELNVNALLLGDSALYLCASSAAGPGSYTFGSGTRLTVV.

J is TRBJ1-1 and V is TRBV7-3; the match to TRBD1 covers 8 bases. The CDR3 totals 11 residues. Per germline, CDR1 SGHTA and CDR2 FQGTGA. V gave up 3 bases and J gave up 11 bases; unmatched junction bases: 2. The CDR3 coding sequence is TGTGCCAGCAGCTTGACAGGGGTGGCTTTCTTT. Protein: CASSLTGVAFF.

This clone was picked up one time. This chain links TRBV19 with TRBJ1-4; D may be TRBD1 (6 bases). V was trimmed by 3 bases and J by 6 bases, leaving 8 bases between them. The V gene's germline CDR1 is LNHDA and CDR2 SQIVND (reference sequence). This CDR3 region has 13 residues. CDR3 region: CASSIGGHEKLFF. The CDR3 DNA follows: TGTGCCAGTAGTATCGGGGGGCATGAAAAACTGTTTTTT.

The table lists this clone with a few counts. The chain has TRBV5-6 and TRBJ1-2; D is possibly TRBD1 (6 bases). Trimming pared 4 bases from V and 4 bases from J, leaving 17 bases between. This CDR3 is built from 15 residues. Germline values: CDR1 SGHDT, CDR2 YYEEEE. CDR3 in DNA: TGTGCCAGCAGCCACCCCCGACAGGCGGGCTATGGCTACACCTTC. This encodes CASSHPRQAGYGYTF.

V gene TRBV6-5 combines with J gene TRBJ1-2; D perhaps matches TRBD1 (6 bases). Germline loops: CDR1 MNHEY, CDR2 SVGAGI. Between the trimmed V and J ends, which lost 4 bases and 4 bases, there was a span of 10 bases. The CDR3 consists of 13 residues. The CDR3 reads CASSSRGSYGYTF. Written as DNA, the CDR3 is TGTGCCAGCAGTTCAAGGGGGTCCTATGGCTACACCTTC.

The chain recombines TRBV10-3 with TRBJ1-5; D might be TRBD1 (5 bases). The CDR3 contains 12 residues. Per germline, CDR1 ENHRY and CDR2 SYGVKD. V shed 11 bases and J shed 4 bases, with 12 bases lying between them. CDR3 protein: CAVGGGNQPQHF. The CDR3 DNA sequence: TGTGCCGTCGGGGGGGGTAATCAGCCCCAGCATTTT.

V gene TRBV27 combines with J gene TRBJ1-1; D gene ambiguous. Trimming cost V 5 bases and J 3 bases, with 19 bases left between them. The CDR3 covers 16 residues. In germline, CDR1 is MNHEY, CDR2 SMNVEV (reference sequence). In DNA form, the CDR3 reads TGTGCCAGCAGTCAAAAAGGCCGTCATGAGGACACTGAAGCTTTCTTT. It translates to CASSQKGRHEDTEAFF.

V and J are TRBV3-1 (or the pseudogene TRBV3-2) and TRBJ2-7; 8 positions match TRBD2. The J segment lost 3 bases and the V segment lost 2 bases, leaving 3 bases of the junction unmatched. Germline V gene sequence: CDR1 LGHDT, CDR2 YNNKEL (reference sequence). The CDR3 totals 14 residues. CDR3 DNA: TGTGCCAGCAGCCAATTTAGCGGGGACTACGAGCAGTACTTC. This gives the protein CASSQFSGDYEQYF.

CDR3 region: CASSLQGSNGYTF. CDR3 DNA: TGTGCCAGCAGCCTACAGGGGAGTAATGGCTACACCTTC. The chain joins TRBV7-2 to TRBJ1-2, with TRBD1 matching 7 bases. CDR1 SGHTA and CDR2 FQGNSA come from the germline V gene. V gave up 5 bases and J gave up 6 bases; unmatched junction bases: 6. The CDR3 contains 13 residues.

This clone has only one observation. This chain links TRBV5-6 with TRBJ1-2; TRBD1 matches 8 bases. The trim removed 3 bases at V and 4 bases at J, leaving 5 bases unmatched. This CDR3 region has 14 residues. The V gene's germline CDR1 is SGHDT and CDR2 YYEEEE. CDR3 coding DNA: TGTGCCAGCAGCTCAAGGGACAGGTCCTATGGCTACACCTTC. Residues: CASSSRDRSYGYTF.

This chain joins TRBV4-1 and TRBJ2-2; 12 nucleotides match TRBD1. Germline V gene lookup returns CDR1 MGHRA and CDR2 YSYEKL. The CDR3 loop spans 16 amino acids. V shed 3 bases, J shed 7 bases, and the junction held 6 bases outside the gene matches. This chain's CDR3 is CASSQLGTGGFGELFF. CDR3 nucleotide sequence: TGCGCCAGCAGCCAGCTTGGGACAGGGGGCTTCGGGGAGCTGTTTTTT.

The V call is TRBV20-1, the J call TRBJ1-4; D remains unclear. Looked up from germline, CDR1 is DFQATT and CDR2 is SNEGSKA (reference sequence). CDR3 length equals 11 residues. V lost 5 bases to trimming and J lost 8 bases, with 9 bases between them. The CDR3 is CSAATREKLFF. CDR3 bases: TGCAGTGCTGCTACTAGGGAAAAACTGTTTTTT.

This sequence joins TRBV6-1 and TRBJ1-1; 8 nucleotides line up with TRBD1. This CDR3 comprises 13 residues. The V gene's germline CDR1 is MNHNS and CDR2 SASEGT. Losses at the gene ends were 0 bases for V and 11 bases for J; bases not matched to a gene: 5. The CDR3 coding sequence is TGTGCCAGCAGTGAAGCCCCCCACAGGGGGGCTTTCTTT. Its protein is CASSEAPHRGAFF.

V is TRBV3-1 (or the pseudogene TRBV3-2) and J is TRBJ2-1; unclear D gene. CDR3 length: 14 residues. Germline CDR1 reads LGHDT; CDR2 reads YNNKEL (reference sequence). The V and J ends lost 2 bases and 0 bases respectively, with 5 bases between them. The CDR3 nucleotides read TGTGCCAGCAGCCAACGGAGCTCCTACAATGAGCAGTTCTTC. This translates into CASSQRSSYNEQFF.

The rearrangement uses TRBV5-8 and TRBJ1-2; D is ambiguous. Deletions cut 3 bases from V and 2 bases from J, with 14 bases between. This CDR3 has 15 residues. Germline V gives CDR1 SGHTS, CDR2 YDEGEE. CDR3 DNA sequence: TGTGCCAGCAGCTACCCCGAGCGGATAAACTATGGCTACACCTTC. This translates into CASSYPERINYGYTF.

The CDR3 DNA reads TGTGCCAGTAGTACTCAACAGGGTGGCGAGCAGTACTTC. It translates to CASSTQQGGEQYF. The gene calls are TRBV19 and TRBJ2-7; D might be TRBD1 (6 bases). Per germline, CDR1 LNHDA and CDR2 SQIVND (reference sequence). V gave up 4 bases and J gave up 6 bases, with 13 bases separating them. CDR3 length: 13 residues.

This clone came up once. The chain has TRBV19 and TRBJ1-5; D unclear. Trimming took off 5 bases at V and 3 bases at J, with 17 bases between the two ends. The CDR3 length is 16 residues. CDR1 is LNHDA, CDR2 SQIVND, per germline (reference sequence). As DNA, the CDR3 is TGTGCCAGTAGTGCCCTATTCGGGAGCTTCAATCAGCCCCAGCATTTT. Its protein is CASSALFGSFNQPQHF.

This clone was observed a few times. V gene TRBV18 combines with J gene TRBJ1-2; 7 nucleotides agree with TRBD1. The CDR3 runs 15 residues. V lost 3 bases to trimming and J lost 3 bases; unmatched junction nucleotides: 7. CDR1 and CDR2 from the germline V gene are KGHSH and LQKENI. The CDR3 region has the DNA TGTGCCAGCTCACCCTTAGACAGGGTCGACTATGGCTACACCTTC. Translating gives CASSPLDRVDYGYTF.

V and J are TRBV5-1 and TRBJ2-7; the match to TRBD1 covers 9 bases. J gave up 0 bases and V 4 bases, and 5 bases lay outside the gene matches. CDR1 is SGHRS, CDR2 YFSETQ, per germline. This CDR3 spans 15 amino acids. The CDR3 bases are TGCGCCAGCAGCATGGGACAGGGCTACTCCTACGAGCAGTACTTC. It translates to CASSMGQGYSYEQYF.

V gene TRBV6-5 combines with J gene TRBJ1-1; 8 bases agree with TRBD1. Trimming cost V 4 bases and J 0 bases; bases outside gene matches: 1. CDR1 and CDR2 (germline): MNHEY, SVGAGI. The CDR3 sequence is 14 residues long. The DNA of the CDR3 is TGTGCCAGCAGTTGGGACAGGCTGAACACTGAAGCTTTCTTT. This codes for CASSWDRLNTEAFF.

V gene TRBV18 combines with J gene TRBJ1-4, with TRBD1 matching over 7 bases. CDR1 is KGHSH, CDR2 LQKENI, per germline. V trimming: 3 bases; J trimming: 7 bases; junction bases outside the gene matches: 5. This CDR3 is built from 14 residues. The CDR3 protein is CASSPNRGSEKLFF. The DNA of the CDR3 is TGTGCCAGCTCACCCAACAGGGGTAGTGAAAAACTGTTTTTT.

The V call is TRBV28, the J call TRBJ1-2; 8 bases line up with TRBD1. Looked up from germline, CDR1 is MDHEN and CDR2 is SYDVKM. The length of the CDR3 is 13 residues. V shed 6 bases and J 7 bases; nucleotides not matched to a gene: 7. CDR3 in DNA: TGTGCCAGCAGCCGGACAGGGTGGGGTGGCTACACCTTC. Encoded protein: CASSRTGWGGYTF.

The genes are TRBV3-1 (or the pseudogene TRBV3-2) and TRBJ2-7; unclear D gene. This CDR3 comprises 15 residues. The germline V gene encodes CDR1 LGHDT and CDR2 YNNKEL (reference sequence). Deletions cut 1 base from V and 6 bases from J, with 16 bases between. This CDR3 is CASSQGDDWRGEQYF. Written as DNA, the CDR3 is TGTGCCAGCAGCCAAGGAGACGACTGGCGCGGCGAGCAGTACTTC.

The chain links TRBV9 to TRBJ2-3; 7 positions agree with TRBD1. The J segment lost 3 bases and the V segment lost 4 bases, leaving 8 bases of the junction unmatched. Germline-derived CDR1 and CDR2 are SGDLS and YYNGEE. CDR3 length equals 15 residues. The CDR3 sequence: CASSFSGGRTDTQYF. The CDR3 coding sequence is TGTGCCAGCAGCTTTTCAGGGGGTAGGACAGATACGCAGTATTTT.

The gene calls are TRBV25-1 and TRBJ1-5; D remains ambiguous. Between the trimmed V and J ends, which lost 5 bases and 7 bases, there was a span of 12 bases. Per the germline V gene, CDR1 is MGHDK and CDR2 is SYGVNS. This CDR3 has 13 residues. The CDR3 DNA sequence: TGTGCCAGCAGTCTAAACAGCCAGCAGCCCCAGCATTTT. It yields the protein CASSLNSQQPQHF.

This clone showed up just a few times. CDR3 region: CASSPRRAAQETQYF. The CDR3 DNA is TGTGCCAGCAGTCCCAGGAGGGCAGCCCAAGAGACCCAGTACTTC. The chain joins TRBV11-1 to TRBJ2-5; a possible D gene is TRBD2 (6 bases). The CDR3 covers 15 residues. Between the trimmed V and J ends, which lost 6 bases and 1 base, there was a span of 15 bases. Per germline, CDR1 SGHAT and CDR2 FQDESV (reference sequence).

This rearrangement joins TRBV19 to TRBJ1-5; D possibly corresponds to TRBD1 (6 bases). Trimming left V 3 bases short and J 5 bases short, with 14 bases between. This CDR3 has 15 residues. From germline, CDR1 is LNHDA and CDR2 SQIVND (reference sequence). CDR3 amino acids: CASSMGAGGHQPQHF. The DNA for the CDR3 is TGTGCCAGTAGTATGGGCGCCGGGGGGCATCAGCCCCAGCATTTT.